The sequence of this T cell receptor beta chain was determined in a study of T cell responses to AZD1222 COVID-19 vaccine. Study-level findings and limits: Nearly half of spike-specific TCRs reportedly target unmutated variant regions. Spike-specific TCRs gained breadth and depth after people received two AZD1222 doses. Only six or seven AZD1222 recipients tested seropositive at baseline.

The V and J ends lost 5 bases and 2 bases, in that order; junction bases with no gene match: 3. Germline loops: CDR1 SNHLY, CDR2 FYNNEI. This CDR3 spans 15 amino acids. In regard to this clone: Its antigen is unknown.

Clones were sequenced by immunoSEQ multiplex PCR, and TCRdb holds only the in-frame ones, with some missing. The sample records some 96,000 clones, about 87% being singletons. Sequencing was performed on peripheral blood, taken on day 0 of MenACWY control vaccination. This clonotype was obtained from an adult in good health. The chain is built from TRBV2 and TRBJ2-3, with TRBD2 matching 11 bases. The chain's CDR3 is CASSSGLADTDTQYF. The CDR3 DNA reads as TGTGCCAGCAGTTCGGGACTAGCGGACACAGATACGCAGTATTTT.